The source of this T cell receptor (beta chain) is a study of beta chain features in type 1 diabetes. Study results and limitations: A moderate, significant TCRB CDR3 shortening appeared in type 1 diabetes across four CD4+ subsets. HLA influence on TCRB rearrangement stayed unresolved here.

A few counts support this clone. Its specificity is unknown. TCRB transcripts that were expressed got sequenced, as all of the isolated RNA had been reverse transcribed. Mean read depth for naive, central memory and regulatory T cell samples was several million reads. Sequencing used immunoSEQ multiplex PCR; TCRdb keeps in-frame clones, though not all of them. The repertoire has about 360,000 clones, about 12% of them found once; the top ten carry 0.017%. Purity above 98% was achieved in all sorted populations. The CDR3 is 17 residues long. Germline CDR1 reads LGHNA; CDR2 reads YNFKEQ. The V and J ends lost 3 bases and 4 bases, in that order; junction bases with no gene match: 15.

The J gene is TRBJ2-7, the V gene TRBV4-2, with TRBD2 matching over 7 bases. This receptor was identified in a man younger than 35 in good health. Sequenced material: naive CD4+ T cells from blood. The CDR3 DNA reads TGTGCCAGCAGCCAGCTCCCTCCGGGTAGCGGGTTATACGAGCAGTACTTC. Amino acid sequence: CASSQLPPGSGLYEQYF.